This T cell receptor beta chain was sequenced in a study of blood T cell repertoires in COVID-19. Study information: The United States, Italy and Spain provided the acute and convalescent COVID-19 samples. PBMCs, B-cell-depleted T cells, or T cells were the source of the cDNA or gDNA that made up the material.

As processed by the authors: Reference gene primer amplification gave estimated nucleated cell counts. Method: immunoSEQ multiplex PCR; TCRdb's copy keeps in-frame clones and lacks some. V and J calls and clone size follow that table, whereas D and trimming were derived from the DNA. Of around 100,000 clones in the sample, about 90% are singletons; the top ten hold approximately 3%. Germline values: CDR1 KGHDR, CDR2 SFDVKD. The CDR3 is 12 residues long. V was pared by 4 bases and J by 10 bases, with 12 bases between. Sequenced input: peripheral blood. This chain connects TRBV24-1 to TRBJ2-5; tentative D call: TRBD2 (5 bases). The receptor comes from a man aged 45-60 years in a cohort sampled during active COVID-19. CDR3 DNA sequence: TGTGCCACCAGTGACCTTTTGGGGAGCCAGTACTTC. As protein: CATSDLLGSQYF.